A selection of T cell receptor beta chains follows, all from one sample in a study of cytomegalovirus exposure and HLA in healthy donors. Profiling relied on immunoSEQ multiplex PCR, and the TCRdb table lists in-frame clones only, not all of them. The sample holds approximately 61,000 clones; 75% to 85% are singletons and the top ten take roughly 51%. Sequenced material: PBMCs. These receptors were obtained from a man aged 50-59 years in good health and CMV-seropositive. Both conserved end residues are part of each CDR3. Fields, in order: V gene, D gene, clone size, J gene, CDR3 DNA, CDR3 protein. A D gene is named only where the DNA matches it firmly. Where a row states a size, it is once, few, many or the class of an expanded clone; other rows omit it.

v_gene: TRBV29-1; d_gene: .; abundance: .; j_gene: TRBJ2-5; CDR3nt: TGCAGCGTTGGACAGCAGATGGCCCAGTACTTC; CDR3aa: CSVGQQMAQYF
v_gene: TRBV19; d_gene: .; abundance: .; j_gene: TRBJ2-3; CDR3nt: TGTGCCAGTAGCAGGGACTTCACAGATACGCAGTATTTT; CDR3aa: CASSRDFTDTQYF
v_gene: TRBV2; d_gene: TRBD1; abundance: .; j_gene: TRBJ2-3; CDR3nt: TGTGCCACCAGCCGGGGGACAGGCGGTTTGAAACGCACAGATACGCAGTATTTT; CDR3aa: CATSRGTGGLKRTDTQYF
v_gene: TRBV2; d_gene: .; abundance: .; j_gene: TRBJ1-5; CDR3nt: TGTGCCAGCAGTCTACTTGGGCCCGGGAACAATCAGCCCCAGCATTTT; CDR3aa: CASSLLGPGNNQPQHF
v_gene: TRBV27; d_gene: .; abundance: once; j_gene: TRBJ1-5; CDR3nt: TGTGCCAGCAGGAGGGTTGAGCAGCCCCAGCATTTT; CDR3aa: CASRRVEQPQHF
v_gene: TRBV6-5; d_gene: .; abundance: .; j_gene: TRBJ1-4; CDR3nt: TGTGCCAGCACAATGAGGGGGGGACATGAAAAACTGTTTTTT; CDR3aa: CASTMRGGHEKLFF
v_gene: TRBV7-2; d_gene: .; abundance: once; j_gene: TRBJ1-4; CDR3nt: TGTGCCAGCAGCGCCTCGGGGGTCCTTAATGAAAAACTGTTTTTT; CDR3aa: CASSASGVLNEKLFF
v_gene: TRBV6-1; d_gene: TRBD1; abundance: .; j_gene: TRBJ2-5; CDR3nt: TGTGCCAGCAGTGACGATTGGACAGGCCTTCGGCAGCACTTC; CDR3aa: CASSDDWTGLRQHF
v_gene: TRBV5-1; d_gene: .; abundance: .; j_gene: TRBJ2-7; CDR3nt: TGCGCCAGCAGCTTGGACAGGGACGCCTACGAGCAGTACTTC; CDR3aa: CASSLDRDAYEQYF
v_gene: TRBV7-3; d_gene: TRBD2; abundance: .; j_gene: TRBJ2-1; CDR3nt: TGTGCCAGCAGCGCTAGCGGGGGTCAAGGAGAGCAGTTCTTC; CDR3aa: CASSASGGQGEQFF
v_gene: TRBV4-2; d_gene: .; abundance: few; j_gene: TRBJ2-2; CDR3nt: TGTGCCAGCAGCTTGGAGGGAGTACAGAACACCGGGGAGCTGTTTTTT; CDR3aa: CASSLEGVQNTGELFF
v_gene: TRBV4-1; d_gene: .; abundance: .; j_gene: TRBJ2-7; CDR3nt: TGCGCCAGCAGCAAAGAAGCAGCAAAAGGCTACTACGAGCAGTCCTTC; CDR3aa: CASSKEAAKGYYEQSF
v_gene: TRBV11-2; d_gene: TRBD2; abundance: .; j_gene: TRBJ2-5; CDR3nt: TGTGCCAGCAGCTTAGATCCCTTTAGCGGGAGTGCCGAGACCCAGTACTTC; CDR3aa: CASSLDPFSGSAETQYF
v_gene: TRBV18; d_gene: .; abundance: few; j_gene: TRBJ1-1; CDR3nt: TGTGCCAGCTCACCTCGGACAGTTTTCACTGAAGCTTTCTTT; CDR3aa: CASSPRTVFTEAFF
v_gene: TRBV10-3; d_gene: .; abundance: few; j_gene: TRBJ2-1; CDR3nt: TGTGCCATCAGTGAGTCCACGGGACTGTCACAGCAGTTCTTC; CDR3aa: CAISESTGLSQQFF
v_gene: TRBV19; d_gene: .; abundance: .; j_gene: TRBJ1-2; CDR3nt: TGTGCCAGTAGTTCCGAGAGGAGCGTGTATGGCTACACCTTC; CDR3aa: CASSSERSVYGYTF
v_gene: TRBV5-4; d_gene: .; abundance: .; j_gene: TRBJ1-2; CDR3nt: TGTGCCAGCAGCCACCCACTCCGGGACTATGGCTACACCTTC; CDR3aa: CASSHPLRDYGYTF
v_gene: TRBV5-1; d_gene: TRBD2; abundance: .; j_gene: TRBJ2-2; CDR3nt: TGCGCCAGCAGCCACCGGGCTGGGAGGGGCACCGGGGAGCTGTTTTTT; CDR3aa: CASSHRAGRGTGELFF
v_gene: TRBV18; d_gene: .; abundance: .; j_gene: TRBJ2-2; CDR3nt: TGTGCCAGCTCACCACCGAGGATCGGGGAGCTGTTTTTT; CDR3aa: CASSPPRIGELFF
v_gene: TRBV28; d_gene: .; abundance: .; j_gene: TRBJ2-1; CDR3nt: TGTGCCAGCAGTTTGTCAGGGCTCCGTTCCTACAATGAGCAGTTCTTC; CDR3aa: CASSLSGLRSYNEQFF
v_gene: TRBV30; d_gene: .; abundance: .; j_gene: TRBJ2-7; CDR3nt: TGTGCCTGGGCCGAGGTCATTAACTACGAGCAGTACTTC; CDR3aa: CAWAEVINYEQYF
v_gene: TRBV18; d_gene: .; abundance: .; j_gene: TRBJ2-1; CDR3nt: TGTGCCAGCTCACCTGCGGGGTACTCCTACAATGAGCAGTTCTTC; CDR3aa: CASSPAGYSYNEQFF
v_gene: TRBV7-9; d_gene: .; abundance: .; j_gene: TRBJ1-4; CDR3nt: TGTTCCAGCAGCCTACCAGGGTCGGTGGCTAATGAAAAACTGTTTTTT; CDR3aa: CSSSLPGSVANEKLFF
v_gene: TRBV19; d_gene: .; abundance: once; j_gene: TRBJ2-1; CDR3nt: TGTGCCAGTAGTACGAGTTCCTACAATGAGCAGTTCTTC; CDR3aa: CASSTSSYNEQFF
v_gene: TRBV29-1; d_gene: TRBD2; abundance: .; j_gene: TRBJ2-7; CDR3nt: TGCAGCGGGGGAACTAGCGAATCCTACGAGCAGTACTTC; CDR3aa: CSGGTSESYEQYF
v_gene: TRBV11-2; d_gene: .; abundance: .; j_gene: TRBJ1-2; CDR3nt: TGTGCCAGCAGCTTAGATTCGAGGGAGGGACCCAACATCTATGGCTACACCTTC; CDR3aa: CASSLDSREGPNIYGYTF
v_gene: TRBV7-6; d_gene: .; abundance: .; j_gene: TRBJ2-7; CDR3nt: TGTGCCAGCAGCCTAACCTTTGGTTACGAGCAGTACTTC; CDR3aa: CASSLTFGYEQYF
v_gene: TRBV5-1; d_gene: .; abundance: .; j_gene: TRBJ2-7; CDR3nt: TGCGCCAGCAGCTTAACGGGAGTCGGTTCCGAGCAGTACTTC; CDR3aa: CASSLTGVGSEQYF
v_gene: TRBV28; d_gene: .; abundance: .; j_gene: TRBJ2-7; CDR3nt: TGTGCCAGCAGCCCTACGACTGCAGCTGCCTACGAGCAGTACTTC; CDR3aa: CASSPTTAAAYEQYF
v_gene: TRBV19; d_gene: TRBD2; abundance: once; j_gene: TRBJ2-3; CDR3nt: TGTGCCACCTCGCTAGCGGGAGGGCGGGATACGCAGTATTTT; CDR3aa: CATSLAGGRDTQYF
v_gene: TRBV27; d_gene: .; abundance: .; j_gene: TRBJ2-3; CDR3nt: TGTGCCAGCAGTTTGGAGGGACCGCCCTATACGCAGTATTTT; CDR3aa: CASSLEGPPYTQYF
v_gene: TRBV28; d_gene: TRBD2; abundance: .; j_gene: TRBJ2-7; CDR3nt: TGTGCCAGCACTAGCGGGATCTCCTACGAGCAGTACTTC; CDR3aa: CASTSGISYEQYF
v_gene: TRBV4-3; d_gene: TRBD1; abundance: .; j_gene: TRBJ2-7; CDR3nt: TGCGCCAGCAGCCAACTACAGGGGAAATACGAGCAGTACTTC; CDR3aa: CASSQLQGKYEQYF
v_gene: TRBV28; d_gene: .; abundance: .; j_gene: TRBJ1-4; CDR3nt: TGTGCCAGCAGTTACGGGGTGACTAATGAAAAACTGTTTTTT; CDR3aa: CASSYGVTNEKLFF
v_gene: TRBV27; d_gene: .; abundance: .; j_gene: TRBJ2-7; CDR3nt: TGTGCCAGCAGTTTGTATCCAGGGGCCCCGAGCGAGCAGTACTTC; CDR3aa: CASSLYPGAPSEQYF
v_gene: TRBV30; d_gene: .; abundance: .; j_gene: TRBJ1-6; CDR3nt: TGTGCCTGGAGGAGGTCCGAAGGACCCCTCCACTTT; CDR3aa: CAWRRSEGPLHF
v_gene: TRBV5-1; d_gene: TRBD2; abundance: .; j_gene: TRBJ2-1; CDR3nt: TGCGCCAGCAGCTTGGCTAGCGGGAGGGCCGGGGATGAGCAGTTCTTC; CDR3aa: CASSLASGRAGDEQFF
v_gene: TRBV5-5; d_gene: TRBD1; abundance: .; j_gene: TRBJ1-6; CDR3nt: TGTGCCAGCAGCTCCGACAGGGATTATTCACCCCTCCACTTT; CDR3aa: CASSSDRDYSPLHF
v_gene: TRBV9; d_gene: .; abundance: few; j_gene: TRBJ2-7; CDR3nt: TGTGCCAGCAGCCTAACCTTTGGTTACGAGCAGTACTTC; CDR3aa: CASSLTFGYEQYF
v_gene: TRBV10-2; d_gene: TRBD1; abundance: few; j_gene: TRBJ1-5; CDR3nt: TGCGCCAGCAGTCCGACAGGGAGCAATCAGCCCCAGCATTTT; CDR3aa: CASSPTGSNQPQHF
v_gene: TRBV5-1; d_gene: TRBD2; abundance: .; j_gene: TRBJ2-3; CDR3nt: TGCGCCAGCAGTGAGATGACTAGCGGGGGGAGCACAGATACGCAGTATTTT; CDR3aa: CASSEMTSGGSTDTQYF
v_gene: TRBV28; d_gene: .; abundance: .; j_gene: TRBJ2-7; CDR3nt: TGTGCCAGCAGTGAGGTCGAGGACTCCTACGAGCAGTACTTC; CDR3aa: CASSEVEDSYEQYF
v_gene: TRBV6-1; d_gene: TRBD1; abundance: .; j_gene: TRBJ2-1; CDR3nt: TGTGCCAGTTCGGGGACAGGGATTGTCGATGAGCAGTTCTTC; CDR3aa: CASSGTGIVDEQFF
v_gene: TRBV6-6; d_gene: .; abundance: .; j_gene: TRBJ2-2; CDR3nt: TGTGCCAGCAGTGAGACAGACGGGGAGCTGTTTTTT; CDR3aa: CASSETDGELFF
v_gene: TRBV7-9; d_gene: .; abundance: few; j_gene: TRBJ1-1; CDR3nt: TGTGCCAGCAGCCTCAGGCGGGACACTGAAGCTTTCTTT; CDR3aa: CASSLRRDTEAFF
v_gene: TRBV6-1; d_gene: .; abundance: once; j_gene: TRBJ2-1; CDR3nt: TGTGCCAGCAGTGATCGGGCCAGGGCAGTGACAAGCTCCTACAATGAGCAGTTCTTC; CDR3aa: CASSDRARAVTSSYNEQFF
v_gene: TRBV13; d_gene: .; abundance: .; j_gene: TRBJ2-3; CDR3nt: TGTGCCAGCAGGGGGAGGGGGGGCGGAGATACGCAGTATTTT; CDR3aa: CASRGRGGGDTQYF
v_gene: TRBV4-3; d_gene: .; abundance: .; j_gene: TRBJ2-1; CDR3nt: TGCGCCAGCAGCCAAGAGGACTCCAGCGCCTACAATGAGCAGTTCTTC; CDR3aa: CASSQEDSSAYNEQFF